This T cell receptor beta chain was identified in a study of tumor-infiltrating lymphocytes in primary liver carcinoma. Overall study: Treatment of the patients' primary liver carcinoma consisted of surgical resection. Study-wide results and limits: Blood had a significantly lower top-250-clone fraction than tumors did (p = 0.039). Between tumor regions, pairs overlapped more than tumor-adjacent and tumor-blood pairs did.

This CDR3 region has 16 residues. Germline loops: CDR1 SGHAT, CDR2 FQNNGV. V shed 5 bases and J shed 5 bases, with 21 bases lying between them. This clonotype was picked up a small number of times. What it binds is unknown. Both blood RNA, taken from unsorted whole blood, and germline DNA were extracted. The collection of approximately 3.7 milliliters of peripheral blood preceded surgery. The investigators made TCR beta cDNA from approximately 510 ng total RNA, using a constant-region primer. Library construction for TCR beta comprised three nested multiplex PCR rounds performed with slightly modified ARM-PCR. TRBV1-TRBV30 forward primers and a C-beta reverse primer were used in the first two PCR rounds, which each ran for about 9 cycles. TCRdb used MiXCR to reprocess the multiplex PCR reads, holding one entry per CDR3 protein. The table records approximately 310,000 distinct CDR3 sequences, about 60% of them present only once.

Sequencing used peripheral blood. This receptor was identified in a man aged 40-55 years with primary liver carcinoma and hepatitis B virus infection. The chain is built from TRBV11-2 and TRBJ2-5, with a weak D call TRBD2 (6 bases). The DNA for the CDR3 is TGTGCCAGCAGCCTCGGGACGGGAGAGGGCAAGGAGACCCAGTACTTC. The encoded protein is CASSLGTGEGKETQYF.